This is a list of T cell receptor beta chains from one sample in a study of cytomegalovirus exposure and HLA in healthy donors. The data were produced by immunoSEQ multiplex PCR, yet TCRdb's version contains in-frame clones alone and is incomplete. The data show 100,000 to 150,000 clones, with around three quarters seen just once and about 1.8% held by the top ten. What was sequenced was PBMCs. These receptor sequences come from a woman aged 50 to 65 in good health and CMV-seronegative. The CDR3 runs from the conserved cysteine through the conserved F or W. A D gene is named only where the DNA matches it firmly. Some rows have no size entry. The others give once, few or many, or a class for an expanded clone.

D	J	size	V	DNA	CDR3
NA	TRBJ2-3	NA	TRBV19	TGTGCCAGTAGTACAGGGGCCGATACGCAGTATTTT	CASSTGADTQYF
TRBD2	TRBJ2-7	NA	TRBV7-2	TGTGCCAGCAGCTTAGCCCCTAGCGGGAGCTACGAGCAGTACTTC	CASSLAPSGSYEQYF
TRBD2	TRBJ2-1	NA	TRBV5-6	TGTGCCAGCAGCGTATCGCCCGGGACTAGCGACTACAATGAGCAGTTCTTC	CASSVSPGTSDYNEQFF
NA	TRBJ1-1	NA	TRBV5-1	TGCGCCAGCAGGGTACGACAGAACACTGAAGCTTTCTTT	CASRVRQNTEAFF
NA	TRBJ1-1	few	TRBV30	TGTGCCTGGAGCCTAAAAGGGGGTAGCACTGAAGCTTTCTTT	CAWSLKGGSTEAFF
NA	TRBJ2-7	NA	TRBV29-1	TGCAGCGTCGCGGGCCCCCCGGCCTACGAGCAGTACTTC	CSVAGPPAYEQYF
TRBD1	TRBJ1-1	NA	TRBV27	TGTGCCAGCAGTCAGACAGGGGGCCCTAAAGCTTTCTTT	CASSQTGGPKAFF
TRBD1	TRBJ1-1	NA	TRBV28	TGTGCCAGCAGTGGGGACAGCTTAGGGGACACTGAAGCTTTCTTT	CASSGDSLGDTEAFF
NA	TRBJ1-2	NA	TRBV6-5	TGTGCCAGCAGCCGAGGCCCGCGCGAAAGTGGCTACACCTTC	CASSRGPRESGYTF
NA	TRBJ1-2	NA	TRBV30	TGTGCCTGGAGTGTACCGCGAGGTGCCCTCGGGTATGGCTACACCTTC	CAWSVPRGALGYGYTF
NA	TRBJ2-4	NA	TRBV7-2	TGTGCCAGCAGCACACCATCACCGGGAAGAGGTGGCAAAAACATTCAGTACTTC	CASSTPSPGRGGKNIQYF
TRBD1	TRBJ2-3	NA	TRBV30	TGTGCCTGGAGTGTACAGGGGGCAGATACGCAGTATTTT	CAWSVQGADTQYF
NA	TRBJ1-5	NA	TRBV7-8	TGTGCCAGCAGCTTAGGACGGGGAAGCAATCAGCCCCAGCATTTT	CASSLGRGSNQPQHF
NA	TRBJ2-3	once	TRBV7-2	TGTGCCAGCAGCCTCAGGGGTCGAGGCACAGATACGCAGTATTTT	CASSLRGRGTDTQYF
NA	TRBJ2-2	NA	TRBV11-3	TGTGCCAGCAGCTTACAGGGGAACACCGGGGAGCTGTTTTTT	CASSLQGNTGELFF
NA	TRBJ1-1	NA	TRBV19	TGTGCCAGTAGTATCGGGGGGGCGAACACTGAAGCTTTCTTT	CASSIGGANTEAFF
NA	TRBJ2-7	once	TRBV9	TGTGCCAGCAGCGTATCCAGCGCCGACTACGAGCAGTACTTC	CASSVSSADYEQYF
NA	TRBJ2-7	NA	TRBV29-1	TGCAGCGTTAGACAGAGAAGCTCCTACGAGCAGTACTTC	CSVRQRSSYEQYF
NA	TRBJ1-5	NA	TRBV27	TGTGCCAGCAGCCCGACAGAGAGATATCAGCCCCAGCATTTT	CASSPTERYQPQHF
TRBD2	TRBJ2-7	NA	TRBV5-4	TGTGCCAGCAGCACCGGACTAGCGGGAGGGACTTACTACGAGCAGTACTTC	CASSTGLAGGTYYEQYF
TRBD1	TRBJ2-1	few	TRBV25-1	TGTGCCAGCAGTCCCCACAGGGGAAACGACTACAATGAGCAGTTCTTC	CASSPHRGNDYNEQFF
TRBD2	TRBJ2-1	NA	TRBV6-4	TGTGCCAGCAGTGACGGGACTAGCGGGAACAATGAGCAGTTCTTC	CASSDGTSGNNEQFF
NA	TRBJ2-4	NA	TRBV29-1	TGCAGCGTTAAAGGACAGTTAGCCAAAAACATTCAGTACTTC	CSVKGQLAKNIQYF
TRBD1	TRBJ1-4	NA	TRBV29-1	TGCAGCGTTGAAGGACAGGGGAGGGAAAAACTGTTTTTT	CSVEGQGREKLFF
TRBD1	TRBJ1-2	NA	TRBV19	TGTGCCAGTAGTTTGGACAGGGTTGATGGCTACACCTTC	CASSLDRVDGYTF
NA	TRBJ2-1	NA	TRBV5-1	TGCGCCAGCAGCTTGGCGGGCGTGCAGGGGAATGAGCAGTTCTTC	CASSLAGVQGNEQFF
NA	TRBJ2-1	NA	TRBV5-4	TGTGCCAGCAGCTTGCGGGGAGGACTGGGGAGAGATGAGCAGTTCTTC	CASSLRGGLGRDEQFF
NA	TRBJ1-2	NA	TRBV28	TGTGCCAGCCTGGACAGTCCCGGCTACCCCTTC	CASLDSPGYPF
NA	TRBJ2-6	NA	TRBV6-5	TGTGCCAGCAGTTACGCAGGGTTCTCTGGGGCCAACGTCCTGACTTTC	CASSYAGFSGANVLTF
NA	TRBJ1-1	NA	TRBV6-4	TGTGCCAGCAGTGAATCAGATATCAACACTGAAGCTTTCTTT	CASSESDINTEAFF
TRBD1	TRBJ1-2	NA	TRBV27	TGTGCCAGCAGTTCCACCCCGGGACAGGGTTATGGCTACACCTTC	CASSSTPGQGYGYTF
NA	TRBJ2-5	NA	TRBV5-6	TGTGCCAGCAGCTTGGGGAGACAGCAAGAGACCCAGTACTTC	CASSLGRQQETQYF
NA	TRBJ1-5	NA	TRBV6-5	TGTGCCAGCAGGGCGGGAGGGCTTCAGCCCCAGCATTTT	CASRAGGLQPQHF
NA	TRBJ2-3	NA	TRBV29-1	TGCAGCGTTGATACAGGGAGCACAGATACGCAGTATTTT	CSVDTGSTDTQYF
NA	TRBJ2-7	NA	TRBV5-4	TGTGCCAGCAGCTTGGTCGGGACTGGGGTCTTCGAGCAGTACTTC	CASSLVGTGVFEQYF
NA	TRBJ1-1	NA	TRBV25-1	TGTGCCAGCAGTATAGCCATGAACACTGAAGCTTTCTTT	CASSIAMNTEAFF
NA	TRBJ2-3	NA	TRBV3-2	TGTGCCAGCAGCCTCTGTCTCCTTTTT	CASSLCLLF
TRBD1	TRBJ2-1	NA	TRBV6-8	TGTGCCAGCAGTACTCCCCTGGAGGACAGGGTTCAGGGTGAGCAGTTCTTC	CASSTPLEDRVQGEQFF
TRBD1	TRBJ1-2	NA	TRBV27	TGTGCCAGCAGAACAGGGGACCCTCCTAACTATGGCTACACCTTC	CASRTGDPPNYGYTF